These T cell receptor beta chains were read from a single sample in a study of vaccination and CD4 T cells after COVID-19. Their target antigens are unknown. TCRdb reanalysed the PCR reads using MiXCR and keeps one entry per CDR3 protein. The sample consists of some 8,500 distinct CDR3 sequences, 36% of them appearing once. The sequenced sample consisted of CD4+ T cells from blood, cultured in vitro. All receptors come from a human donor in good health. Each CDR3 is given with its conserved first and last residue. A D gene is named only where the DNA matches it firmly. Size tells how often a clone was seen (once, few, many) or the class of an expanded clone, and some rows leave it out.

>TRBD2|NA|TRBJ2-3|18|TRBV7-3
TGTGCCAGCAGCCGACCCCGGACTAGCGGGAGAGGGACAGATACGCAGTATTTT
CASSRPRTSGRGTDTQYF
>NA|NA|TRBJ2-5|13|TRBV20-1
TGCAGTGCTAAGCTAGTGGTCCAAGAGACCCAGTACTTC
CSAKLVVQETQYF
>NA|few|TRBJ1-4|14|TRBV20-1
TGCAGTGCTGCAAGGTCCACAACTAATGAAAAACTGTTTTTT
CSAARSTTNEKLFF
>NA|NA|TRBJ1-2|12|TRBV11-2
TGTGCCAGCAGCTTCAGGACAGACGGCTACACCTTC
CASSFRTDGYTF
>NA|NA|TRBJ1-3|13|TRBV19
TGTGCCAGTAACTATCGGCGAGGAAACACCATATATTTT
CASNYRRGNTIYF
>TRBD2|few|TRBJ2-3|18|TRBV7-2
TGTGCCAGCAGCCTAAACCCCACTAGCGGGACCCGCACAGATACGCAGTATTTT
CASSLNPTSGTRTDTQYF
>NA|few|TRBJ1-1|15|TRBV12-3/TRBV12-4
TGTGCCAGCAGTTTAGCGCGGGCACGGGGGACTGAAGCTTTCTTT
CASSLARARGTEAFF
>NA|NA|TRBJ2-1|11|TRBV9
TGTGCCAGCAGCGTAGCAGATGAGCAGTTCTTC
CASSVADEQFF
>NA|NA|TRBJ2-3|14|TRBV2
TGTGCCAGCAGTCCTGACATCAGCACAGATACGCAGTATTTT
CASSPDISTDTQYF
>NA|large|TRBJ2-7|14|TRBV27
TGTGCCAGCAGCCTGACAGGTGATGCCTACGAGCAGTACTTC
CASSLTGDAYEQYF
>TRBD2|NA|TRBJ2-5|11|TRBV5-3
TGTGCCGGCGGGGGGTCGGAGACCCAGTACTTC
CAGGGSETQYF
>NA|few|TRBJ1-6|14|TRBV19
TGTGCCAGTCCTGGCCTCCCGGGGAATTCACCCCTCCACTTT
CASPGLPGNSPLHF
>NA|NA|TRBJ1-6|15|TRBV25-1
TGTGCCAGCAGTGAAGACCAAGCTAGGATTTCACCCCTCCACTTT
CASSEDQARISPLHF
>NA|NA|TRBJ2-7|13|TRBV5-1
TGCGCCAGCAGCTCTAGAGGGTCGGACGAGCAGTACTTC
CASSSRGSDEQYF
>NA|medium-sized|TRBJ1-1|13|TRBV7-3
TGTGCCAGCAGCATGGACCCGAACACTGAAGCTTTCTTT
CASSMDPNTEAFF
>NA|NA|TRBJ2-7|11|TRBV10-3
TGTGCCATCAGTGAGGGAAACGAGCAGTACTTC
CAISEGNEQYF
>TRBD1|medium-sized|TRBJ1-5|14|TRBV27
TGTGCCAGCAGTTCCGGGACAGCCAATCAGCCCCAGCATTTT
CASSSGTANQPQHF
>NA|NA|TRBJ2-1|15|TRBV24-1
TGTGCCACCAGTGATTCCAGGGTCGCCTACAATGAGCAGTTCTTC
CATSDSRVAYNEQFF
>TRBD1|NA|TRBJ1-1|17|TRBV24-1
TGTGCCACCAGTGACGGGGACAGGGGCCTCTCGAACACTGAAGCTTTCTTT
CATSDGDRGLSNTEAFF
>NA|NA|TRBJ1-2|15|TRBV28
TGTGCCAGCAGTTTACGGGTAGCAGGGCCCTATGGCTACACCTTC
CASSLRVAGPYGYTF
>TRBD1|once|TRBJ1-5|15|TRBV7-9
TGTGCCAGCAGCTTGGGACAGGGGGCTCCTCAGCCCCAGCATTTT
CASSLGQGAPQPQHF
>NA|few|TRBJ1-5|16|TRBV28
TGTGCCAGCAGTTCCCAGATTTTAAGTGGCAATCAGCCCCAGCATTTT
CASSSQILSGNQPQHF
>NA|NA|TRBJ2-3|15|TRBV12-3/TRBV12-4
TGTGCCAGCACCGGAGGGGTGTCTAGCACAGATACGCAGTATTTT
CASTGGVSSTDTQYF
>TRBD2|once|TRBJ2-7|15|TRBV20-1
TGCAGTGCTAGAGGGACTAGCGGGCCGGGTTACGAGCAGTACTTC
CSARGTSGPGYEQYF
>NA|few|TRBJ2-3|14|TRBV10-3
TGTGCCATCAGTGATGGTGAGAGCACAGATACGCAGTATTTT
CAISDGESTDTQYF
>TRBD2|NA|TRBJ2-3|15|TRBV11-1
TGTGCCAGCAGCCGACTAGCTTCTAGCACAGATACGCAGTATTTT
CASSRLASSTDTQYF